The 16 T cell receptor beta chains listed next were all sequenced from one sample in a study of kidney transplant recipient with SARS-CoV-2 infection (dated by TCRdb to 2020 to 2023). The time point label on this specimen signifies: pre-pandemic baseline sample and day 111 after first positive SARS-CoV-2 test. Instrument on record: Illumina MiSeq. Through fastp at Q25 and MiXCR, TCRdb rebuilt clones from the public reads, retaining in-frame beta chains. Each record represents a unique CDR3 protein, reported with the most common genes and DNA among its rows. Counted in this sample were 200,000 to 300,000 distinct CDR3 sequences; more than 25% of them appeared once. Around 7.8% of the sample belongs to the ten largest clones. Source: a blood sample, taken at baseline and between days 110 and 120 from a kidney transplant recipient. Receptor source: a male patient aged 30 to 39 who had COVID-19 and was a kidney transplant recipient. Following transplantation, T cells from the graft donor may be among those present.

This clonotype showed up many times. The chain couples TRBV6-5 to TRBJ2-7; TRBD2 matches at 8 bases. The CDR3 has 13 residues. Germline CDR1 and CDR2: MNHEY and SVGAGI. Germline trimming cut 8 bases from V and 3 bases from J; bases unmatched to any gene: 6. CDR3 loop: CASVGRDFYEQYF. For the CDR3, the DNA is TGTGCCAGCGTCGGGAGGGACTTCTACGAGCAGTACTTC.

The chain employs TRBV6-5 and TRBJ2-1, with 8 bases matching TRBD2. This CDR3 comprises 15 residues. Germline-derived CDR1 and CDR2 are MNHEY and SVGAGI. V trimming: 5 bases; J trimming: 1 base; junction bases outside the gene matches: 4. The CDR3 sequence: CASSVLAESYNEQFF. As DNA, the CDR3 is TGTGCCAGCAGTGTACTAGCGGAATCCTACAATGAGCAGTTCTTC.

The rearrangement uses TRBV5-3 and TRBJ1-2; D ambiguous. TRBV5-3 is an ORF for which the function is uncertain. This CDR3 is built from 16 residues. Trimming cost V 7 bases and J 4 bases, with 23 bases left between them. The CDR3 DNA sequence: TGTGCCAGAGCGGAGCAAGTGGTGAGAAAGACCTATGGCTACACCTTC. It specifies CARAEQVVRKTYGYTF.

Regarding this clonotype: Given a much more abundant clone one base away, this may be a read error. The chain recombines TRBV7-9 with TRBJ2-2; D perhaps matches TRBD2 (5 bases). Germline CDR1 SEHNR, CDR2 FQNEAQ (reference sequence). The V end lost 5 bases, the J end lost 4 bases, and 14 bases lay between the germline ends. This CDR3 is 15 amino acids long. In DNA form, the CDR3 reads TGTGCCAGCAGCCGGACTGGCGGAACCACCGGGGAGCTGTTTTTT. Its protein is CASSRTGGTTGELFF.

With respect to this clonotype: A much larger clone is a single base away; this may be a read error. This rearrangement joins TRBV11-2 to TRBJ2-2; D unclear. Germline V lookup: CDR1 SGHAT, CDR2 FQNNGV. The CDR3 covers 16 residues. The CDR3 DNA reads TGTGCCAGCAGCTTAAAACCCTTCATAAGCACCCGGGAGCTGTTTTTT. It yields the protein CASSLKPFISTRELFF.

At least ten counts were recorded for this clonotype. The chain uses TRBV3-1 and TRBJ2-6; D gene ambiguous. This CDR3 has 19 residues. Trimming stripped 5 bases from V and 5 bases from J, with 25 bases between. Germline V gene lookup returns CDR1 LGHDT and CDR2 YNNKEL (reference sequence). The CDR3 reads CASSLSKSHLQSRANVLTF. CDR3 bases: TGTGCCAGCAGCTTGAGTAAGTCCCATTTACAAAGTCGGGCCAACGTCCTGACTTTC.

The rearrangement joins TRBV9 to TRBJ2-7, with D perhaps assigned TRBD1 or TRBD2 (5 bases each). CDR1 SGDLS and CDR2 YYNGEE come from the germline V gene. The CDR3 runs to 15 residues. V lost 4 bases and J 13 bases, leaving 27 bases between the germline ends. The CDR3 protein is CASSPSPGPEETHYF. The DNA for the CDR3 is TGTGCCAGCAGCCCCTCTCCGGGACCGGAGGAGACCCATTACTTC. The full variable domain, completed using reference TRBV9 and TRBJ2-7, is DSGVTQTPKHLITATGQRVTLRCSPRSGDLSVYWYQQSLDQGLQFLIQYYNGEERAKGNILERFSAQQFPDLHSELNLSSLELGDSALYFCASSPSPGPEETHYFGPGTRLTVT.

This clonotype was recorded many times. The chain uses TRBV2 and TRBJ2-7, with 7 nucleotides matching TRBD1. Trimming took 5 bases from V and 4 from J; bases not matched to a gene: 2. The CDR3 runs 12 residues. Germline assignment: CDR1 SNHLY and CDR2 FYNNEI. This chain's CDR3 is CASSYRGYEQYF. The CDR3 DNA is TGTGCCAGCAGTTACAGGGGTTACGAGCAGTACTTC.

Many counts were recorded for this clonotype. V gene TRBV5-1 combines with J gene TRBJ1-1; the match to TRBD1 covers 7 bases. Germline CDR1 and CDR2: SGHRS and YFSETQ. CDR3 length: 16 amino acids. The trim removed 0 bases at V and 4 bases at J, leaving 9 bases unmatched. The CDR3 DNA reads as TGCGCCAGCAGCTTGGAAGGGGGACAGCGGGGCACTGAAGCTTTCTTT. It is translated as CASSLEGGQRGTEAFF.

This clonotype was picked up many times. V and J are TRBV7-3 and TRBJ2-3, with no clear D. In germline, CDR1 is SGHTA, CDR2 FQGTGA. V was shortened by 3 bases and J by 8 bases, with 12 bases between the two germline ends. CDR3 size: 13 residues. CDR3 amino acids: CASSFLGDPTQYF. CDR3 sequence (DNA): TGTGCCAGCAGCTTTCTAGGAGACCCTACGCAGTATTTT.

This chain connects TRBV28 to TRBJ1-2; 10 bases match TRBD1. V shed 7 bases and J 8 bases; nucleotides not matched to a gene: 13. Per the germline V gene, CDR1 is MDHEN and CDR2 is SYDVKM. This CDR3 contains 15 residues. DNA for the CDR3: TGTGCCAGCAATTCCTGGGACAGGGGAGGGGAAGGCTACACCTTC. Its protein is CASNSWDRGGEGYTF.

This clonotype occurred many times. The chain employs TRBV3-1 and TRBJ2-3, with 12 bases fitting TRBD2. This CDR3 has 16 amino acids. Germline V gives CDR1 LGHDT, CDR2 YNNKEL (reference sequence). J was trimmed by 2 bases and V by 6 bases; bases with no gene match: 6. In DNA form, the CDR3 reads TGTGCCAGCAGTCACCGGACTAGCGGGACCACAGATACGCAGTATTTT. Translated, it gives CASSHRTSGTTDTQYF.

This clonotype was found many times. This chain links TRBV28 with TRBJ1-1, with a possible D match to TRBD1 (6 bases). The CDR3 is 16 amino acids. Germline CDR1 and CDR2: MDHEN and SYDVKM. V lost 5 bases and J lost 3, with 19 bases in between. The CDR3 here is CASSLPQGPSDTEAFF. The CDR3 region has the DNA TGTGCCAGCAGTCTACCACAGGGCCCCTCGGACACTGAAGCTTTCTTT.

This clonotype was seen a single time. Given a much more abundant clone one base away, this may be a read error. The chain joins TRBV9 to TRBJ1-3; D gene uncertain. In germline, CDR1 is SGDLS, CDR2 YYNGEE. The length of the CDR3 is 13 residues. The CDR3 DNA reads as TGTGCCAGCGGCGTAGAGGGCGGGGACACCATATATTTT. As protein: CASGVEGGDTIYF. Full variable domain (remainder filled in from reference TRBV9 and TRBJ1-3): DSGVTQTPKHLITATGQRVTLRCSPRSGDLSVYWYQQSLDQGLQFLIQYYNGEERAKGNILERFSAQQFPDLHSELNLSSLELGDSALYFCASGVEGGDTIYFGEGSWLTVV.

The rearrangement links TRBV10-1 to TRBJ1-2; D not certain. The length of the CDR3 is 17 residues. V was trimmed by 5 bases and J by 4 bases, leaving 23 bases between them. Germline lookup yields CDR1 WNHNN and CDR2 SYGVQD (reference sequence). This CDR3 reads CASSTRPRSLKTYGYTF. The CDR3 coding sequence is TGCGCCAGCAGTACACGACCAAGATCGCTAAAGACCTATGGCTACACCTTC.

By share, this clonotype counts as medium-sized. V and J are TRBV27 and TRBJ1-2, with TRBD1 identical over 8 bases. Germline-derived CDR1 and CDR2 are MNHEY and SMNVEV (reference sequence). The CDR3 loop spans 13 amino acids. Trimming removed 5 bases from V and 8 bases from J; junction bases left unmatched: 7. CDR3 region: CASSPSRTGGYTF. The CDR3 DNA reads TGTGCCAGCAGTCCATCCCGGACAGGGGGCTACACCTTC.